This record looks at one TCR beta chain sequence and its context. The sample is drawn from a study of blood T cell repertoires in COVID-19. The overall study: Acute and convalescent COVID-19 samples came from the United States, Italy and Spain. The analysed material was cDNA or gDNA that came from T cells, B-cell-depleted T cells, or PBMCs.

The CDR3 covers 16 residues. Trimming at V came to 2 bases and at J to 3 bases, leaving 6 bases not matched to a gene. The germline gives CDR1 KGHSH, CDR2 LQKENI. Authors' processing steps: From reference gene primer amplification, estimates of nucleated cell counts were derived. Method: immunoSEQ multiplex PCR; TCRdb's copy keeps in-frame clones and lacks some. D and trimming were read from the DNA, whereas the V and J calls and clone size are those reported in that table. This table holds hundreds of thousands of clones, roughly 85% found once. V is TRBV18 and J is TRBJ2-5, with 10 bases that match TRBD1. Sample: peripheral blood. This sequence originates from a woman aged 35 to 49 with active or convalescent COVID-19. The CDR3 bases are TGTGCCAGCTCACCAAGGACAGGGGGGTGGAAAGAGACCCAGTACTTC. This encodes CASSPRTGGWKETQYF.